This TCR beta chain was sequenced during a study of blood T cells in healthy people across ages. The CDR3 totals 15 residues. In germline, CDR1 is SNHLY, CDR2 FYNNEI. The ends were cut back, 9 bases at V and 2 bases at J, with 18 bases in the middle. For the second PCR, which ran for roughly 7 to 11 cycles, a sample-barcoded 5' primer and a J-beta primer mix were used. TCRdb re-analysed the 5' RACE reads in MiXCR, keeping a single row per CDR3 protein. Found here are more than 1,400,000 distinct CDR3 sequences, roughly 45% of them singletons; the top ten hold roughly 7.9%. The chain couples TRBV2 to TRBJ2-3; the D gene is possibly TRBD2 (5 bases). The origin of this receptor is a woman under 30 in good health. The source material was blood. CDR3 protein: CASEGGGGTTDTQYF. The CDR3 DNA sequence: TGTGCCAGTGAAGGAGGAGGAGGAACCACAGATACGCAGTATTTT.